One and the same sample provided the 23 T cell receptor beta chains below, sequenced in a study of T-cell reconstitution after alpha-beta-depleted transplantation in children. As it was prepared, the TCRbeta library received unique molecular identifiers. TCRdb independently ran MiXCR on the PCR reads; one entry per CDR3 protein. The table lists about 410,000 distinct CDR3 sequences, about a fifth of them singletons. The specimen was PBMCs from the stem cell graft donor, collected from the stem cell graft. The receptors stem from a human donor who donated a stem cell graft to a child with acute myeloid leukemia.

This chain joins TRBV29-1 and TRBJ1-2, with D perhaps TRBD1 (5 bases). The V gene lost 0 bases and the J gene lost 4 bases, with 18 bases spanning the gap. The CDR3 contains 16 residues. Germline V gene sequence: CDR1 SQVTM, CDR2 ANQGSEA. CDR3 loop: CSVEDFPLTGTYGYTF. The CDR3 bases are TGCAGCGTTGAAGATTTTCCTTTAACAGGAACCTATGGCTACACCTTC.

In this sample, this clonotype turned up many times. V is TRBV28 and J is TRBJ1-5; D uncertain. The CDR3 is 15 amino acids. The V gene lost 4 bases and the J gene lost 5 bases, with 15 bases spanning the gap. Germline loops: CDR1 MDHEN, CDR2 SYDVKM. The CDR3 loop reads CASSSGITRYQPQHF. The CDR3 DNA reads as TGTGCCAGCAGTTCCGGGATTACAAGGTATCAGCCCCAGCATTTT.

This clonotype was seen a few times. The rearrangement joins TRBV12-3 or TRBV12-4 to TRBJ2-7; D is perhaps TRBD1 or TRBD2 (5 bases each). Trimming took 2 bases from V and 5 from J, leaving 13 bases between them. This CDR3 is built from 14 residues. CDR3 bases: TGTGCCAGCAGTTTATATCTGGGGGACGACGAGCAGTACTTC. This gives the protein CASSLYLGDDEQYF.

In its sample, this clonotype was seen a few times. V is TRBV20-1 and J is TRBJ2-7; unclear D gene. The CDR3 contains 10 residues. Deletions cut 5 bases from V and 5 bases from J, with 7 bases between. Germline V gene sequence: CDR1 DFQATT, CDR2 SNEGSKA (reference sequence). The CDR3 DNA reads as TGCAGTGCTTCATACCACGAGCAGTACTTC. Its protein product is CSASYHEQYF.

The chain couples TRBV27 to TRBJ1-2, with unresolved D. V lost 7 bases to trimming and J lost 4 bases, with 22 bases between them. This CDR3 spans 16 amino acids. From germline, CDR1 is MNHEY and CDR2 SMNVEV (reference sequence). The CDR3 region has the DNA TGTGCCAGCACCCGAATAGGTGAAGGGATGGGCTATGGCTACACCTTC. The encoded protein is CASTRIGEGMGYGYTF.

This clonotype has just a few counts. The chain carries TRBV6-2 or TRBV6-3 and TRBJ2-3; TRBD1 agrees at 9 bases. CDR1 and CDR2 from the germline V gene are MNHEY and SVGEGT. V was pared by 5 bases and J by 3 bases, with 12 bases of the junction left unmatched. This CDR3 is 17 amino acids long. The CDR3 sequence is CASSTPKQGAGTDTQYF. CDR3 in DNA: TGTGCCAGCAGTACACCCAAACAGGGGGCTGGGACAGATACGCAGTATTTT.

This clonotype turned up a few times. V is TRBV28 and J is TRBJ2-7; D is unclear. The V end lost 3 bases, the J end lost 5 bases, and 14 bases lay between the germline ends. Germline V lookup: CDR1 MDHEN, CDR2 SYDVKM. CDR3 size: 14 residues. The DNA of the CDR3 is TGTGCCAGCAGTTTGGCTGGGTGGATGCACGAGCAGTACTTC. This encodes CASSLAGWMHEQYF.

The CDR3 loop reads CASTHRDRIYNEQFF. The DNA for the CDR3 is TGTGCCAGCACTCACAGGGACAGGATATACAATGAGCAGTTCTTC. V is TRBV25-1 and J is TRBJ2-1; 8 bases align to TRBD1. The CDR3 spans 15 residues. Trimming cost V 7 bases and J 4 bases; bases outside gene matches: 9. Per the germline V gene, CDR1 is MGHDK and CDR2 is SYGVNS.

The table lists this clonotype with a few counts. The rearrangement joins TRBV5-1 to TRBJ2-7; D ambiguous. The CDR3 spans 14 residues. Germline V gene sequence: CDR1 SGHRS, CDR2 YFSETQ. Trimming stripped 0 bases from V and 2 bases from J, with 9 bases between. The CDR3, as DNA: TGCGCCAGCAGCTTGGCCTTCGAAGCCTACGAGCAGTACTTC. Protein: CASSLAFEAYEQYF.

CDR3 sequence (DNA): TGCGCCAGCAGCTTGACGGGAGCCTTCTACGAGCAGTACTTC. It codes for CASSLTGAFYEQYF. This chain connects TRBV5-1 to TRBJ2-7; D is possibly TRBD2 (6 bases). There are 14 residues in the CDR3. V lost 1 base to trimming and J lost 3 bases, with 11 bases between them. Looked up from germline, CDR1 is SGHRS and CDR2 is YFSETQ.

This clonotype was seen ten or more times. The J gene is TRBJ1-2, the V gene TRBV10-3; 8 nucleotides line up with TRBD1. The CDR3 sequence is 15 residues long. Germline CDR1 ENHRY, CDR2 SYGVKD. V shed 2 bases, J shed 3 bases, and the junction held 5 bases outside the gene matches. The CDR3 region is CAISERDRTHYGYTF. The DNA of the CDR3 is TGTGCCATCAGTGAGAGGGACAGGACCCACTATGGCTACACCTTC.

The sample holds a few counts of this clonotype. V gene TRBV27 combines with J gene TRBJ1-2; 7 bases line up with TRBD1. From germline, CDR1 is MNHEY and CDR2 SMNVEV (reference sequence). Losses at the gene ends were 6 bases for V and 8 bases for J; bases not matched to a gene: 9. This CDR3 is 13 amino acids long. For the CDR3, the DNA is TGTGCCAGCAGACTTACAGGGGCTGGGGGCTACACCTTC. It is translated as CASRLTGAGGYTF.

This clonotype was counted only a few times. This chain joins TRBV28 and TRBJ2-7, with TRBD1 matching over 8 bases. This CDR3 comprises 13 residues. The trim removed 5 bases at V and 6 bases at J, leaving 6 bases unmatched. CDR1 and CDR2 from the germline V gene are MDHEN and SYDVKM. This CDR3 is CASSPYDRGEQYF. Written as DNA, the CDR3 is TGTGCCAGCAGTCCCTATGACAGGGGCGAGCAGTACTTC. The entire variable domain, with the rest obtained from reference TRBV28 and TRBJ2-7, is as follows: DVKVTQSSRYLVKRTGEKVFLECVQDMDHENMFWYRQDPGLGLRLIYFSYDVKMKEKGDIPEGYSVSREKKERFSLILESASTNQTSMYLCASSPYDRGEQYFGPGTRLTVT.

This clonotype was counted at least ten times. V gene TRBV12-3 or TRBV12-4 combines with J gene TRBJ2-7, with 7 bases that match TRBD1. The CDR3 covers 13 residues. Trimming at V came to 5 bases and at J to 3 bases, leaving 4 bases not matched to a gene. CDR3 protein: CASSPGQSYEQYF. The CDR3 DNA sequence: TGTGCCAGCAGTCCGGGACAGAGCTACGAGCAGTACTTC.

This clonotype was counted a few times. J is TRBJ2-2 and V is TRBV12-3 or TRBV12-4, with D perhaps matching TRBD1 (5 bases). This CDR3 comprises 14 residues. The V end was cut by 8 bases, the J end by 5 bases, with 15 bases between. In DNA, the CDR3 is TGTGCCAGCTCTCCAGGGTTTTGGACCGGGGAGCTGTTTTTT. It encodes CASSPGFWTGELFF.

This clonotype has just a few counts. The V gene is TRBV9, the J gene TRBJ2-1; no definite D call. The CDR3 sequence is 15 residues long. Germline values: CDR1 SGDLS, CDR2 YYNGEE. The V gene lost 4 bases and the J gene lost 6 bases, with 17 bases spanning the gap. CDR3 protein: CASSPGDVPSNEQFF. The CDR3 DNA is TGTGCCAGCAGCCCCGGAGACGTACCTAGCAATGAGCAGTTCTTC.

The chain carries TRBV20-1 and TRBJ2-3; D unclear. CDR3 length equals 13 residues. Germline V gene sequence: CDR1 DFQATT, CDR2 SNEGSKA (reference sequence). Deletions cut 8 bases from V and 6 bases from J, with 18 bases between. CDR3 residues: CSPRGAALDTQYF. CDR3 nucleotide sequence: TGCAGTCCCCGAGGCGCGGCCTTGGATACGCAGTATTTT.

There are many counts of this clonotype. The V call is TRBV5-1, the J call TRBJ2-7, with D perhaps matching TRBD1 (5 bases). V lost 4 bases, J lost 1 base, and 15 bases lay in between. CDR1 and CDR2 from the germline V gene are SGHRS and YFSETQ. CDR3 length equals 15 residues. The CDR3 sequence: CASSTGQGMSYEQYF. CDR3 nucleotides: TGCGCCAGCAGCACTGGCCAGGGCATGTCCTACGAGCAGTACTTC.

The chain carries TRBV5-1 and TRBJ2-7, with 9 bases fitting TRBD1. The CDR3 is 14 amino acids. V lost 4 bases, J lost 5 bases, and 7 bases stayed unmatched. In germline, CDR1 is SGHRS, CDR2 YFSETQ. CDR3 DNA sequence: TGCGCCAGCAGCGTTACAGGGGGCTCGAACGAGCAGTACTTC. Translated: CASSVTGGSNEQYF.

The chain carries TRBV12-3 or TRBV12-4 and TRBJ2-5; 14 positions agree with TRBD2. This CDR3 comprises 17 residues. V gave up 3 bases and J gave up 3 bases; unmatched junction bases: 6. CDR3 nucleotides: TGTGCCAGCAGTTTGGGGACTAGCGGGAGAGGCAAAGAGACCCAGTACTTC. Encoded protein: CASSLGTSGRGKETQYF.

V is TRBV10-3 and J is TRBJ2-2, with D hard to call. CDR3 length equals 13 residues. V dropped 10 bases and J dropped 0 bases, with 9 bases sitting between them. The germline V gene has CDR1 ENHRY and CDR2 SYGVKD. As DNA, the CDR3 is TGTGCCACCTATCCTTCGAACACCGGGGAGCTGTTTTTT. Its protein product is CATYPSNTGELFF.

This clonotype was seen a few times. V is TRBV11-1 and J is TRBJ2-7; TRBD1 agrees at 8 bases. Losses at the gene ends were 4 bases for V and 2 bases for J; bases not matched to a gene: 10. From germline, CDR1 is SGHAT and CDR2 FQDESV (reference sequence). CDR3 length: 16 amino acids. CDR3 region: CASSSVDRVWPYEQYF. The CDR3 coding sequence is TGTGCCAGCAGCTCGGTGGACAGGGTTTGGCCCTACGAGCAGTACTTC.

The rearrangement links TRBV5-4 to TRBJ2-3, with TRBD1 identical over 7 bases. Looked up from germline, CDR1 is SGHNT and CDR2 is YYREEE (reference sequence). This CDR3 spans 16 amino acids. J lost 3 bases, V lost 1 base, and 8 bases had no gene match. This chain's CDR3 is CASSLKTGYGTDTQYF. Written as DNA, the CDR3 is TGTGCCAGCAGCTTGAAGACAGGGTATGGGACAGATACGCAGTATTTT.